This is a list of T cell receptor beta chains from one sample in a study of early T cells in non-severe SARS-CoV-2 infection. TCRdb fed the 5' RACE reads into MiXCR, producing one record per CDR3 protein. The sample lists more than 90,000 distinct CDR3 sequences; roughly 13% were seen once. Sequences were obtained from whole blood. The receptors were sampled from an adult who was a healthcare worker with PCR-confirmed SARS-CoV-2 infection or an uninfected control (not recorded which). Each CDR3 is given with its conserved first and last residue. Each record gives: D gene, V gene, CDR3 length, J gene, clone size, CDR3 DNA, CDR3 protein. The D gene is left open where the match is weak. Where a row states a size, it is once, few, many or the class of an expanded clone; other rows omit it.

D: .; V: TRBV20-1; length: 14; J: TRBJ1-1; size: .; DNA: TGCAGTGCTAGAGATCCTGTCCTGGGCACTGAAGCTTTCTTT; CDR3: CSARDPVLGTEAFF
D: .; V: TRBV11-2; length: 14; J: TRBJ1-1; size: .; DNA: TGTGCCAGCAGCTTATTAGCCAGGGGAGCTGAAGCTTTCTTT; CDR3: CASSLLARGAEAFF
D: .; V: TRBV3-1; length: 16; J: TRBJ1-1; size: few; DNA: TGTGCCAGCAGCCAAGGGGGTGGGTTACAAAACACTGAAGCTTTCTTT; CDR3: CASSQGGGLQNTEAFF
D: TRBD1; V: TRBV28; length: 15; J: TRBJ2-7; size: few; DNA: TGTGCCAGCAGTTTTCTGGGACAGGGGACCTACGAGCAGTACTTC; CDR3: CASSFLGQGTYEQYF
D: .; V: TRBV6-6; length: 12; J: TRBJ1-1; size: many; DNA: TGTGCCAGCAGTTACCCTTCTACTGAAGCTTTCTTT; CDR3: CASSYPSTEAFF
D: .; V: TRBV2; length: 15; J: TRBJ2-1; size: .; DNA: TGTGCCAGCAGCTCAGGGGAGAATCGCTACAATGAGCAGTTCTTC; CDR3: CASSSGENRYNEQFF
D: TRBD1; V: TRBV20-1; length: 15; J: TRBJ2-1; size: .; DNA: TGCAGTGCTAGAGAGTCCGGGACAGGGTACAATGAGCAGTTCTTC; CDR3: CSARESGTGYNEQFF
D: TRBD1; V: TRBV28; length: 16; J: TRBJ1-1; size: .; DNA: TGTGCCAGCAGTTTATTTGACAGGGTTGGGAACACTGAAGCTTTCTTT; CDR3: CASSLFDRVGNTEAFF
D: .; V: TRBV7-2; length: 11; J: TRBJ2-7; size: .; DNA: TGTGCCAGCAGCCTCGGACAGTGGCAGTACTTC; CDR3: CASSLGQWQYF
D: .; V: TRBV6-2/TRBV6-3; length: 14; J: TRBJ2-7; size: few; DNA: TGTGCCAGCGAGGGACGCCGTAGCTCCTACGAGCAGTACTTC; CDR3: CASEGRRSSYEQYF
D: .; V: TRBV29-1; length: 14; J: TRBJ2-1; size: few; DNA: TGCAGCGTTGATGGCCCCGGGCGTACAAATGAGCAGTTCTTC; CDR3: CSVDGPGRTNEQFF
D: .; V: TRBV7-9; length: 14; J: TRBJ1-1; size: few; DNA: TGTGCCAGCAGCTTAATCTCCAGGTCCACTGAAGCTTTCTTT; CDR3: CASSLISRSTEAFF
D: TRBD1; V: TRBV20-1; length: 17; J: TRBJ1-2; size: .; DNA: TGCAGTGCCCTTTCCACCGGCAGGACAGGGCCCCTCTATGGCTACACCTTC; CDR3: CSALSTGRTGPLYGYTF
D: .; V: TRBV20-1; length: 14; J: TRBJ1-5; size: many; DNA: TGCAGTGCTAGAGAAGGGGGGGCCGGGCAGCCCCAGCATTTT; CDR3: CSAREGGAGQPQHF
D: .; V: TRBV4-3; length: 15; J: TRBJ1-3; size: few; DNA: TGCGCCAGCAGCCAAGATCCCAGATTTGGAAACACCATATATTTT; CDR3: CASSQDPRFGNTIYF
D: TRBD2; V: TRBV13; length: 16; J: TRBJ2-2; size: few; DNA: TGTGCCAGCAGCTTAGATCTAGCGGGGAACACCGGGGAGCTGTTTTTT; CDR3: CASSLDLAGNTGELFF
D: .; V: TRBV6-1; length: 14; J: TRBJ2-3; size: few; DNA: TGTGCCAGCAGTGAAGGGCTTAGCACAGATACGCAGTATTTT; CDR3: CASSEGLSTDTQYF
D: .; V: TRBV20-1; length: 16; J: TRBJ2-1; size: .; DNA: TGCAGTGCTGGGGGACTCGACTTTACTTCCTACAATGAGCAGTTCTTC; CDR3: CSAGGLDFTSYNEQFF
D: TRBD1; V: TRBV18; length: 14; J: TRBJ2-2; size: many; DNA: TGTGCCAGCTCACCACCGATCCGGACAGGGGGTCTGTTTTTT; CDR3: CASSPPIRTGGLFF
D: .; V: TRBV12-3/TRBV12-4; length: 13; J: TRBJ2-3; size: .; DNA: TGTGCCAGCAGTTCCCATAGCACAGATACGCAGTATTTT; CDR3: CASSSHSTDTQYF
D: .; V: TRBV4-3; length: 14; J: TRBJ2-1; size: few; DNA: TGCGCCAGCAGCCAAGGGGCGGGATACAATGAGCAGTTCTTC; CDR3: CASSQGAGYNEQFF
D: .; V: TRBV20-1; length: 16; J: TRBJ2-5; size: few; DNA: TGCAGTGCTACTATGCTGGGAGTAGCGGCGCAAGAGACCCAGTACTTC; CDR3: CSATMLGVAAQETQYF
D: TRBD1; V: TRBV28; length: 13; J: TRBJ2-3; size: few; DNA: TGTGCCAGTACAGGGGGCGAAACAGATACGCAGTATTTT; CDR3: CASTGGETDTQYF
D: TRBD2; V: TRBV7-9; length: 18; J: TRBJ2-3; size: many; DNA: TGTGCCAGCAGCCTCCCTAGCGGGGGGGCCACATCCCCAGATACGCAGTATTTT; CDR3: CASSLPSGGATSPDTQYF
D: TRBD2; V: TRBV4-1; length: 15; J: TRBJ2-5; size: .; DNA: TGCGCCAGCAGCCCACTAGCGGGGGGGCGCAAGACCCAGTACTTC; CDR3: CASSPLAGGRKTQYF
D: TRBD2; V: TRBV4-3; length: 16; J: TRBJ2-3; size: .; DNA: TGCGCCAGCAGCCCCCGACTAGCGGGGCGCACAGATACGCAGTATTTT; CDR3: CASSPRLAGRTDTQYF
D: TRBD1; V: TRBV29-1; length: 13; J: TRBJ2-3; size: .; DNA: TGCAGCACCCGGACAGGGAGCACAGATACGCAGTATTTT; CDR3: CSTRTGSTDTQYF
D: TRBD2; V: TRBV6-5; length: 18; J: TRBJ2-3; size: many; DNA: TGTGCCAGCAGTTACGCCTCCCTAGCGGGGGGGCCTACAGATACGCAGTATTTT; CDR3: CASSYASLAGGPTDTQYF
D: TRBD1; V: TRBV4-1; length: 14; J: TRBJ1-4; size: few; DNA: TGCGCCAGCAGCCAGGGACAGGGGCAAGAAAAACTGTTTTTT; CDR3: CASSQGQGQEKLFF
D: TRBD1; V: TRBV27; length: 15; J: TRBJ1-2; size: many; DNA: TGTGCCAGCAGTTTATGGGGACAGGGCCCCTATGGCTACACCTTC; CDR3: CASSLWGQGPYGYTF
D: TRBD2; V: TRBV28; length: 17; J: TRBJ2-3; size: many; DNA: TGTGCCAGCAGTTTGGCTAGCGGGGGGACTAGCACAGATACGCAGTATTTT; CDR3: CASSLASGGTSTDTQYF
D: .; V: TRBV3-1; length: 15; J: TRBJ2-7; size: few; DNA: TGTGCCAGCAGCCAAGATGGGGACGGTAGCTACGAGCAGTACTTC; CDR3: CASSQDGDGSYEQYF
D: .; V: TRBV6-2/TRBV6-3; length: 12; J: TRBJ1-3; size: .; DNA: TGTGCCAGCGGGTCATCTGGAAACACCATATATTTT; CDR3: CASGSSGNTIYF
D: .; V: TRBV7-2; length: 14; J: TRBJ1-2; size: .; DNA: TGTGCCAGCAGCTTAATTTCCCTGACCTATGGCTACACCTTC; CDR3: CASSLISLTYGYTF
D: TRBD2; V: TRBV5-4; length: 14; J: TRBJ2-7; size: once; DNA: TGTGCCAGCAGCTTGGCGGGGGGGCATGGCGAGCAGTACTTC; CDR3: CASSLAGGHGEQYF
D: TRBD1; V: TRBV29-1; length: 14; J: TRBJ2-1; size: .; DNA: TGCAGCGTTCCGTCCCCTCCCGGGACAGGGATAGGCGTCTTC; CDR3: CSVPSPPGTGIGVF
D: .; V: TRBV7-9; length: 11; J: TRBJ1-2; size: .; DNA: TGTGCCAGCATGGAGGGGCATGGCTACACCTTC; CDR3: CASMEGHGYTF
D: TRBD2; V: TRBV7-2; length: 19; J: TRBJ2-5; size: many; DNA: TGTGCCAGCAGTGGACCCCCCGGGACTAGCAAGGGTTACTGGGAGACCCAGTACTTC; CDR3: CASSGPPGTSKGYWETQYF
D: TRBD2; V: TRBV5-6; length: 14; J: TRBJ2-1; size: .; DNA: TGTGCCAGCAGCCCGCGGGGGGGGCTCAATGAGCAGTTCTTC; CDR3: CASSPRGGLNEQFF
D: TRBD1; V: TRBV7-9; length: 16; J: TRBJ2-6; size: many; DNA: TGTGCCAGCAGCTTCGACAGGGCGGCTGGGGCCAACGTCCTGACTTTC; CDR3: CASSFDRAAGANVLTF
D: TRBD2; V: TRBV10-3; length: 16; J: TRBJ2-3; size: many; DNA: TGTGCCATCAGTGAAAGAGCGGGGGCCGGGGGAGATACGCAGTATTTT; CDR3: CAISERAGAGGDTQYF
D: .; V: TRBV24-1; length: 13; J: TRBJ1-2; size: .; DNA: TGTGCCTGTTCGGGGGGCGCGTTCTATGGCTACACCTTC; CDR3: CACSGGAFYGYTF
D: .; V: TRBV20-1; length: 14; J: TRBJ1-4; size: many; DNA: TGCAGTGCTCACGACTTCTCAACTAATGAAAAACTGTTTTTT; CDR3: CSAHDFSTNEKLFF
D: .; V: TRBV28; length: 12; J: TRBJ2-7; size: .; DNA: TGTGCCAGCAGTTTAGCCAACAGGGCTCAGTACTTC; CDR3: CASSLANRAQYF
D: TRBD1; V: TRBV12-3/TRBV12-4; length: 15; J: TRBJ2-1; size: few; DNA: TGTGCCAGCAGATCTGACAGGGAAACCCACAATGAGCAGTTCTTC; CDR3: CASRSDRETHNEQFF
D: .; V: TRBV12-3/TRBV12-4; length: 12; J: TRBJ1-5; size: many; DNA: TGTGCCAGCAGTTTTCTTGACCTCCCCCAGCATTTT; CDR3: CASSFLDLPQHF
D: TRBD1; V: TRBV12-3/TRBV12-4; length: 15; J: TRBJ1-1; size: many; DNA: TGTGCCAGCAGCTCTTCGGGACAGCTTCACACTGAAGCTTTCTTT; CDR3: CASSSSGQLHTEAFF
D: TRBD1; V: TRBV20-1; length: 16; J: TRBJ2-1; size: many; DNA: TGCAGTGCTTCCGGGACAGGTTTAACACCCTACAATGAGCAGTTCTTC; CDR3: CSASGTGLTPYNEQFF
D: .; V: TRBV28; length: 12; J: TRBJ1-3; size: .; DNA: TGTGCCAGCCATCGGGTGGGAAACACCATATATTTT; CDR3: CASHRVGNTIYF
D: .; V: TRBV20-1; length: 11; J: TRBJ2-1; size: many; DNA: TGCAGTGCTTCAAAGACCCATGAGCAGTTCTTC; CDR3: CSASKTHEQFF
D: TRBD1; V: TRBV28; length: 15; J: TRBJ1-5; size: .; DNA: TGTGCCAGCACTTTGGGACAGGGGGCTAATCAGCCCCAGCATTTT; CDR3: CASTLGQGANQPQHF
D: .; V: TRBV6-5; length: 14; J: TRBJ2-7; size: few; DNA: TGTGCCAGCAGTTATGCCAGGAGCTCCTACGAGCAGTACTTC; CDR3: CASSYARSSYEQYF
D: .; V: TRBV6-2/TRBV6-3; length: 13; J: TRBJ2-7; size: .; DNA: TGTGCCAGCAGGTCATCTGGGGAGTACGAGCAGTACTTC; CDR3: CASRSSGEYEQYF
D: TRBD2; V: TRBV10-3; length: 14; J: TRBJ2-3; size: .; DNA: TGTGCCATCTCGAGCGGGGGGACCACAGATACGCAGTATTTT; CDR3: CAISSGGTTDTQYF
D: .; V: TRBV20-1; length: 11; J: TRBJ2-1; size: many; DNA: TGCAGTGTCGCTGCGAGTAATGAGCAGTTCTTC; CDR3: CSVAASNEQFF
D: .; V: TRBV5-1; length: 15; J: TRBJ2-3; size: many; DNA: TGCGCCAGCAGCTTGCTCTCGGGGGCCGGTGATACGCAGTATTTT; CDR3: CASSLLSGAGDTQYF